This TCR beta chain was captured in a study of vaccination and CD4 T cells after COVID-19. About the research overall: A CEFX pool, an HIV-1 Nef pool, or else no peptide went into the control cultures.

This clonotype occurred once. Its antigen remains unknown. Trimming took off 8 bases at V and 5 bases at J, with 16 bases between the two ends. The CDR3 is 14 residues long. Germline loops: CDR1 LNHDA, CDR2 SQIVND (reference sequence). Treatment meaning: roughly ten-day PBMC culture with coronavirus spike peptide pools or control peptides (ViraFEST assay). Once peptide pools had expanded antigen-specific T cells, ViraFEST sequenced TCRs. The Oncomine TCR Beta short-read assay sequenced DNA from cultured CD4+ T cells. The source of extracted genomic DNA was cultured CD4+ T cells. TCRdb reanalysed the PCR reads using MiXCR and keeps one entry per CDR3 protein. The sample has about 22,000 distinct CDR3 sequences, 30% to 45% seen once; the top ten hold 4.5% to 6.5%.

The rearrangement links TRBV19 to TRBJ1-5; D perhaps matches TRBD1 (5 bases). Sequences were derived from CD4+ T cells from blood, cultured in vitro, sampled before SARS-CoV-2 vaccination. This TCR derives from a human donor who had recovered from COVID-19. The CDR3 spells CASSQSGGDQPQHF. CDR3 DNA sequence: TGTGCCAGTTCCCAAAGCGGGGGAGATCAGCCCCAGCATTTT. Drawing the rest from reference TRBV19 and TRBJ1-5, the complete variable domain is DGGITQSPKYLFRKEGQNVTLSCEQNLNHDAMYWYRQDPGQGLRLIYYSQIVNDFQKGDIAEGYSVSREKKESFPLTVTSAQKNPTAFYLCASSQSGGDQPQHFGDGTRLSIL.